The entry below gives a single TCR beta chain sequence along with its context. CDR1 and CDR2 (germline): SNHLY, FYNNEI. Trimming removed 7 bases from V and 9 bases from J, with 13 bases in between. CDR3 size: 13 residues. This record belongs to a study of blood T cell repertoires in COVID-19. Turning to the study itself: The study drew acute and convalescent COVID-19 samples from the United States, Italy and Spain. T cells, B-cell-depleted T cells, or PBMCs supplied cDNA or gDNA.

As processed by the authors: Nucleated cell number was recorded as an estimate derived from reference gene primer amplification. Some clones are missing from TCRdb's copy, which holds only in-frame ones; the method was immunoSEQ multiplex PCR. The DNA was the basis for D and trimming; V, J and clone size are from that table. The sample holds nearly 110,000 clones; roughly 90% are singletons and the top ten take 4.5% to 5%. This receptor was taken from a man aged 40-50 years with active or convalescent COVID-19. The chain employs TRBV2 and TRBJ1-6; perhaps TRBD1 as D (6 bases). Source material: peripheral blood. CDR3 amino acids: CASTTGQGSPLHF. The CDR3 bases are TGTGCCAGCACGACAGGCCAAGGTTCACCCCTCCACTTT.